The rows below give T cell receptor beta chains drawn from one sample of a study of human T cells and chemical hapten exposure. TCRdb recomputed calls from the RACE reads with MiXCR, one row per CDR3 protein. The sample yields 90,000 to 120,000 distinct CDR3 sequences, roughly 11% seen once. The sequences come from whole blood, collected in connection with sensitization to the hapten diphenylcyclopropenone (DPC). The receptors here all came from a woman between 40 and 50 years old with alopecia areata. Some clones in this sample may be carry-over from other donors' samples. CDR3s include the opening cysteine and the closing phenylalanine or tryptophan. The order of the fields is clone size, J gene, V gene, D gene, CDR3 length, CDR3 protein, CDR3 DNA. The D gene is left open where the match is weak. Where a row states a size, it is once, few, many or the class of an expanded clone; other rows omit it.

>few|TRBJ1-5|TRBV7-6|TRBD1|14
CASSFRQGGQPQHF
TGTGCCAGCAGCTTCCGACAGGGCGGACAGCCCCAGCATTTT
>few|TRBJ2-7|TRBV7-2|.|12
CASSLVSAEQYF
TGTGCCAGCAGCTTAGTATCTGCCGAGCAGTACTTC
>many|TRBJ1-1|TRBV20-1|.|12
CSASPRRGEAFF
TGCAGTGCTAGCCCGCGGAGGGGTGAAGCTTTCTTT
>few|TRBJ1-1|TRBV29-1|.|13
CSGGHRAVTEAFF
TGCAGCGGGGGACACCGGGCGGTCACTGAAGCTTTCTTT
>few|TRBJ1-3|TRBV30|TRBD1|14
CAWGGTGGGNTIYF
TGTGCTTGGGGGGGCACAGGGGGCGGAAACACCATATATTTT
>many|TRBJ1-4|TRBV25-1|.|15
CASSESWGLGEKLFF
TGTGCCAGCAGTGAGTCGTGGGGGCTCGGAGAAAAACTGTTTTTT
>.|TRBJ1-1|TRBV28|.|12
CASRGLQGRAFF
TGTGCCAGCAGGGGCTTACAGGGACGCGCTTTCTTT
>once|TRBJ2-3|TRBV7-7|TRBD2|13
CASSIGTRDTQYF
TGTGCCAGCAGCATCGGGACTAGGGATACGCAGTATTTT
>.|TRBJ2-7|TRBV6-6|TRBD2|16
CASSYPIAGRSYEQYF
TGTGCCAGCAGTTACCCCATAGCGGGACGCTCCTACGAGCAGTACTTC
>.|TRBJ1-2|TRBV12-3/TRBV12-4|TRBD1|14
CASSLLGGGYGYTF
TGTGCCAGCAGTTTACTAGGGGGCGGCTATGGCTACACCTTC
>few|TRBJ2-3|TRBV4-3|.|15
CASSQAGGRPRGQYF
TGCGCCAGCAGCCAAGCAGGAGGCCGCCCGAGGGGGCAGTATTTT